These 19 T cell receptor beta chains came from one sample sequenced in a study of early T cells in non-severe SARS-CoV-2 infection. TCRdb itself ran the 5' RACE reads through MiXCR, one entry per CDR3 protein. The sample records some 100,000 distinct CDR3 sequences, about 15% being singletons. The sequencing input was whole blood. All receptors derive from an adult who was a healthcare worker with PCR-confirmed SARS-CoV-2 infection or an uninfected control (not recorded which).

This clonotype has only a few counts. The rearrangement uses TRBV7-2 and TRBJ2-6, with a weak D call TRBD2 (6 bases). V was trimmed by 1 base and J by 0 bases, leaving 16 bases between them. Germline V lookup: CDR1 SGHTA, CDR2 FQGNSA. The CDR3 is made up of 19 amino acids. CDR3 loop: CASSLVRTSSLSGANVLTF. Written as DNA, the CDR3 is TGTGCCAGCAGCTTAGTTAGAACTAGCAGTCTCTCTGGGGCCAACGTCCTGACTTTC.

This clonotype was seen only a few times. This chain joins TRBV20-1 and TRBJ2-5, with D hard to call. V was shortened by 4 bases and J by 5 bases, with 5 bases between the two germline ends. The germline CDR1 and CDR2 sequences are DFQATT and SNEGSKA (reference sequence). There are 10 residues in the CDR3. Here the CDR3 DNA reads TGCAGTGCTACAGTGGAGACCCAGTACTTC. Its translation is CSATVETQYF.

DNA for the CDR3: TGTGCCAGCAGCAAACTGGGGGGAAAAAACATTCAGTACTTC. It codes for CASSKLGGKNIQYF. This sequence joins TRBV21-1 and TRBJ2-4; TRBD1 is the table's D call, not checked against the DNA. TRBV21-1 is designated a pseudogene. This CDR3 comprises 14 residues.

Many counts were recorded for this clonotype. The CDR3 is CASGVVGGPGSVDTQYF. DNA for the CDR3: TGTGCCAGTGGAGTAGTGGGGGGGCCTGGATCGGTAGATACGCAGTATTTT. The chain couples TRBV19 to TRBJ2-3, with a possible D match to TRBD2 (7 bases). From germline, CDR1 is LNHDA and CDR2 SQIVND (reference sequence). This CDR3 has 17 residues. Trimming shortened V by 8 bases and J by 5 bases, and 26 bases separated the two germline ends. Using reference TRBV19 and TRBJ2-3 for the parts outside the CDR3, the full variable domain is DGGITQSPKYLFRKEGQNVTLSCEQNLNHDAMYWYRQDPGQGLRLIYYSQIVNDFQKGDIAEGYSVSREKKESFPLTVTSAQKNPTAFYLCASGVVGGPGSVDTQYFGPGTRLTVL.

This clonotype was seen repeatedly, ten times or more. This CDR3 reads CASSPNRGMNTEAFF. In DNA form, the CDR3 reads TGTGCCAGCTCACCCAACCGAGGGATGAACACTGAAGCTTTCTTT. This chain joins TRBV18 and TRBJ1-1; D gene uncertain. This CDR3 comprises 15 residues. V was cut by 3 bases and J by 0 bases, with 11 bases left in between. CDR1 and CDR2 from the germline V gene are KGHSH and LQKENI.

This chain links TRBV29-1 with TRBJ1-1; D not resolved. CDR1 and CDR2 (germline): SQVTM, ANQGSEA. This CDR3 region has 13 residues. V lost 6 bases to trimming and J lost 2 bases, with 13 bases between them. The CDR3 DNA is TGCAGCGTCAAAACAGCCTTCAACACTGAAGCTTTCTTT. Protein: CSVKTAFNTEAFF.

Only a few counts were recorded for this clonotype. This sequence joins TRBV3-1 and TRBJ2-4; D possibly corresponds to TRBD2 (6 bases). V lost 2 bases and J lost 3, with 8 bases in between. Germline V gene data show CDR1 as LGHDT and CDR2 as YNNKEL (reference sequence). The CDR3 is made up of 14 amino acids. The CDR3 is CASSQTGGKNIQYF. The CDR3 region has the DNA TGTGCCAGCAGCCAAACCGGGGGCAAAAACATTCAGTACTTC.

V gene TRBV29-1 combines with J gene TRBJ1-2; unclear D gene. The CDR3 totals 12 residues. Trimming stripped 4 bases from V and 3 bases from J, with 9 bases between. Germline V gene sequence: CDR1 SQVTM, CDR2 ANQGSEA. In DNA, the CDR3 is TGCAGCGTTGCCGAGGGAGACTATGGCTACACCTTC. Translating gives CSVAEGDYGYTF.

A few counts support this clonotype. The chain employs TRBV7-9 and TRBJ1-1; TRBD1 matches 7 bases. Germline lookup yields CDR1 SEHNR and CDR2 FQNEAQ (reference sequence). This CDR3 region has 15 residues. V lost 4 bases to trimming and J lost 1 base; unmatched junction nucleotides: 6. Written as DNA, the CDR3 is TGTGCCAGCAGCTCCTCCGGGACAGCGAACACTGAAGCTTTCTTT. Translated, it gives CASSSSGTANTEAFF.

This clonotype was counted at least ten times. The chain combines TRBV27 with TRBJ1-3, with D unresolved. Trimming cost V 5 bases and J 0 bases, with 14 bases left between them. Germline CDR1 is MNHEY and CDR2 is SMNVEV (reference sequence). This CDR3 has 16 residues. The CDR3 here is CASSLSQSHSGNTIYF. For the CDR3, the DNA is TGTGCCAGCAGTCTCTCCCAATCTCACTCTGGAAACACCATATATTTT.

The chain joins TRBV11-2 to TRBJ2-7; D gene ambiguous. The germline V gene has CDR1 SGHAT and CDR2 FQNNGV. CDR3 length: 14 amino acids. V lost 0 bases and J lost 2, with 8 bases in between. The chain's CDR3 is CASSLDLTAYEQYV. The CDR3 DNA reads TGTGCCAGCAGCTTAGATCTTACAGCCTACGAGCAGTACGTC.

This clonotype was recorded a few times. This rearrangement joins TRBV12-3 or TRBV12-4 to TRBJ1-4, with D uncertain. The germline V and J ends were trimmed by 1 base and 8 bases, with 8 bases remaining between them. This CDR3 is built from 13 residues. The CDR3 sequence is CASSLGGREKLFF. Here the CDR3 DNA reads TGTGCCAGCAGTTTAGGGGGTCGGGAAAAACTGTTTTTT.

V and J are TRBV12-3 or TRBV12-4 and TRBJ1-2; D ambiguous. Trimming stripped 7 bases from V and 2 bases from J, with 11 bases between. CDR3 length: 13 residues. The CDR3 coding sequence is TGTGCCAGCATTTGGCAGGCCAACTATGGCTACACCTTC. Translated: CASIWQANYGYTF.

CDR3 sequence: CSVVFIDSLANTGELFF. The CDR3 DNA is TGCAGCGTTGTTTTCATTGACAGTCTCGCGAACACCGGGGAGCTGTTTTTT. V gene TRBV29-1 combines with J gene TRBJ2-2; TRBD1 might be the D (5 bases). Trimming left V 4 bases short and J 0 bases short, with 18 bases between. Germline assignment: CDR1 SQVTM and CDR2 ANQGSEA. This CDR3 is built from 17 residues.

This clonotype was picked up a small number of times. The chain joins TRBV19 to TRBJ2-2; D remains unclear. The germline V and J ends were trimmed by 4 bases and 0 bases, with 9 bases remaining between them. Germline CDR1 and CDR2: LNHDA and SQIVND (reference sequence). The CDR3 contains 15 residues. CDR3 amino acids: CASSTTVSNTGELFF. CDR3 in DNA: TGTGCCAGTAGTACGACCGTCTCGAACACCGGGGAGCTGTTTTTT. The full variable domain, rest sourced from reference TRBV19 and TRBJ2-2, is DGGITQSPKYLFRKEGQNVTLSCEQNLNHDAMYWYRQDPGQGLRLIYYSQIVNDFQKGDIAEGYSVSREKKESFPLTVTSAQKNPTAFYLCASSTTVSNTGELFFGEGSRLTVL.

This clonotype was seen only a few times. This chain links TRBV6-1 with TRBJ1-1, with a weak D call TRBD1 (5 bases). This CDR3 comprises 14 residues. Trimming cost V 10 bases and J 3 bases, with 18 bases left between them. Germline V lookup: CDR1 MNHNS, CDR2 SASEGT. In nucleotides, the CDR3 is TGTGCCACCGCGCCGGACCCACAGGACACTGAAGCTTTCTTT. Translation: CATAPDPQDTEAFF.

The CDR3 DNA sequence: TGTGCCAGCAGCTCCACGTTAGGCGGGGGGGCCCGGGAGACCCAGTACTTC. Amino acid sequence: CASSSTLGGGARETQYF. The chain couples TRBV11-2 to TRBJ2-5, with 9 bases aligning to TRBD2. V was clipped by 4 bases and J by 5 bases; unmatched bases: 14. There are 17 residues in the CDR3. Per germline, CDR1 SGHAT and CDR2 FQNNGV.

This clonotype was detected a few times. This chain joins TRBV10-1 and TRBJ2-3; D is possibly TRBD2 (5 bases). The V gene lost 10 bases and the J gene lost 0 bases, with 17 bases spanning the gap. This CDR3 is 15 amino acids long. In germline, CDR1 is WNHNN, CDR2 SYGVQD (reference sequence). This CDR3 is CATSQEGSSTDTQYF. The CDR3 nucleotides are TGCGCCACCTCACAAGAGGGCTCGAGCACAGATACGCAGTATTTT.

The sample holds a few counts of this clonotype. This chain joins TRBV2 and TRBJ2-1, with TRBD2 matching 10 bases. Germline values: CDR1 SNHLY, CDR2 FYNNEI. Trimming cost V 0 bases and J 2 bases; bases outside gene matches: 13. The CDR3 totals 20 residues. CDR3 in amino acids: CASSEAASGGSQGAYNEQFF. CDR3 nucleotides: TGTGCCAGCAGTGAAGCCGCTAGCGGGGGTTCTCAGGGGGCCTACAATGAGCAGTTCTTC.